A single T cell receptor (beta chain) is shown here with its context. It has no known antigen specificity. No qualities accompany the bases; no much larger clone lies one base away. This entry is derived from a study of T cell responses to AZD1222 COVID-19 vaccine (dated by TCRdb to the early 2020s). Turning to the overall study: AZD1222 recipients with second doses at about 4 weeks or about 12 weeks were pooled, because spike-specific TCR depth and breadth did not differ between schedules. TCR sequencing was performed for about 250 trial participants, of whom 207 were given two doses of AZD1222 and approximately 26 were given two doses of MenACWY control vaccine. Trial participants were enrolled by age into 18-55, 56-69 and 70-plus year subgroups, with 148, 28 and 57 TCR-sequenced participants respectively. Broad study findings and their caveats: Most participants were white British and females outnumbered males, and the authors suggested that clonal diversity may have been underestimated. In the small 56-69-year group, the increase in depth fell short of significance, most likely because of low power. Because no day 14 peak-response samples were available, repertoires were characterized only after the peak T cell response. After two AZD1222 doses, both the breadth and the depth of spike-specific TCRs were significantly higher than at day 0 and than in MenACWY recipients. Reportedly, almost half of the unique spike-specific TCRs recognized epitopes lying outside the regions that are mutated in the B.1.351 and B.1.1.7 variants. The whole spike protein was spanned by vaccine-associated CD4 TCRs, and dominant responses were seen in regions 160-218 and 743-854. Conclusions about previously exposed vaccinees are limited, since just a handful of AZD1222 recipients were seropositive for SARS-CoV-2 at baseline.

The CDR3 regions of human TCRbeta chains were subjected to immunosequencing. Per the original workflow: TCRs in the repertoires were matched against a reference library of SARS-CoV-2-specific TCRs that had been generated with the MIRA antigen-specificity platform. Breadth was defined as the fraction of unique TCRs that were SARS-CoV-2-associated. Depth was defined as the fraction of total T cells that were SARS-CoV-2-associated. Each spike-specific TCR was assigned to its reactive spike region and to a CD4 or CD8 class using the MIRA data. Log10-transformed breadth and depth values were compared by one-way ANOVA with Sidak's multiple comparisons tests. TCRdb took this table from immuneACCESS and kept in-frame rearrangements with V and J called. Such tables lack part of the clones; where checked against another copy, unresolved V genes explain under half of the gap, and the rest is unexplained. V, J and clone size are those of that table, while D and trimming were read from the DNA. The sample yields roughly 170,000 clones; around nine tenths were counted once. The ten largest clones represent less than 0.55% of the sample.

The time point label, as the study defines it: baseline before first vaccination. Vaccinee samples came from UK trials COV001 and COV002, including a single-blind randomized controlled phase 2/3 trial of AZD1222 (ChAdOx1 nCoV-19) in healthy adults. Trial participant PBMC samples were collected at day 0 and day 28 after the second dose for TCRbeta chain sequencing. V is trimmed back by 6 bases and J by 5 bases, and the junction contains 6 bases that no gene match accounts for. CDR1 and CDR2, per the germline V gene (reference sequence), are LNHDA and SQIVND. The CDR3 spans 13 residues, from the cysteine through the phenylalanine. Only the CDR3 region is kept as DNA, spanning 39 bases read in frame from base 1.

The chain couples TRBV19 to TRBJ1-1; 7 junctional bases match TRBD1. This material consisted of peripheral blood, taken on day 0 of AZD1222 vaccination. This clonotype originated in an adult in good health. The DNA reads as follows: TGTGCCAGTAGCGGACAGGTAAATACTGAAGCTTTCTTT. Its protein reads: CASSGQVNTEAFF.